The clone carrying this T cell receptor (beta chain) appeared a few times. Its cognate antigen is unknown. The data were taken from a study of blood T cells in healthy people across ages. General observations from the study: Significant beta diversity loss was already apparent by age approximately 38, declining roughly linearly.

The authors ran a second PCR of roughly 6 to 12 cycles using a sample-barcoded 5' primer and a J-beta primer mix. CDR3-containing paired-end reads numbering at least 3 million came from each sample. TCRdb reprocessed the 5' RACE reads via MiXCR and lists one record per CDR3 protein. Among 760,000 or so distinct CDR3 sequences, 25% were seen once, and the ten largest hold under 10%. This sample was also put to use in a study of T cells of mothers and their children. In that study: The authors used all extracted RNA for cDNA synthesis, at about 1.6 ug per 15 ul. The shaping of TCR recombination output by thymic selection is similar in related and unrelated pairs.

The sequenced material came from blood. The clonotype was recovered from a boy aged 5 to 17 in good health.

CDR3 sequence: CASSRTGQGVGYTF. The DNA of the CDR3 is TGTGCCAGCAGCAGAACTGGACAGGGGGTCGGCTACACCTTC. The rearrangement joins TRBV3-1 to TRBJ1-2; 10 bases line up with TRBD1. This CDR3 is built from 14 residues. Germline assignment: CDR1 LGHDT and CDR2 YNNKEL (reference sequence). V gave up 5 bases and J gave up 8 bases; unmatched junction bases: 8.